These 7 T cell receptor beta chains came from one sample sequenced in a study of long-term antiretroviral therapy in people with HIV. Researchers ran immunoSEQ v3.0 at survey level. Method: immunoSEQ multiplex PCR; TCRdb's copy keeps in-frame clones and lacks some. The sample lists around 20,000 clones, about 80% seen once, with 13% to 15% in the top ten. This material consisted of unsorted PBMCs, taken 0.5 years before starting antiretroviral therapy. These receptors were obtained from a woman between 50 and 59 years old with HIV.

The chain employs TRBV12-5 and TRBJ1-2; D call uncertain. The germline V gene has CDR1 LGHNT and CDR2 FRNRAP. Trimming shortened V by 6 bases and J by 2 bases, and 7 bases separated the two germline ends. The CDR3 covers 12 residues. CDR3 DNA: TGTGCTAGTGGCCGGGGAAACTATGGCTACACCTTC. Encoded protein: CASGRGNYGYTF. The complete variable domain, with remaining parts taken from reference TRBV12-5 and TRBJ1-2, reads DARVTQTPRHKVTEMGQEVTMRCQPILGHNTVFWYRQTMMQGLELLAYFRNRAPLDDSGMPKDRFSAEMPDATLATLKIQPSEPRDSAVYFCASGRGNYGYTFGSGTRLTVV.

CDR3 sequence: CASSFVLSGANVLTF. The CDR3 DNA sequence: TGTGCCAGCAGCTTTGTCCTCTCTGGGGCCAACGTCCTGACTTTC. V and J are TRBV5-5 and TRBJ2-6; D unresolved. Germline lookup yields CDR1 SGHKS and CDR2 YYEKEE (reference sequence). The CDR3 totals 15 residues. The V end lost 2 bases, the J end lost 0 bases, and 6 bases lay between the germline ends.

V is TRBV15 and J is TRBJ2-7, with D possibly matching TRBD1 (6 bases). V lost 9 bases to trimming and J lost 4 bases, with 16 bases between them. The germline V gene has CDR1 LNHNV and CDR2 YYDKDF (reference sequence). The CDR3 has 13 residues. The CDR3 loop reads CATRASGEYEQYF. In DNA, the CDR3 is TGTGCCACGAGAGCGTCAGGGGAATACGAGCAGTACTTC.

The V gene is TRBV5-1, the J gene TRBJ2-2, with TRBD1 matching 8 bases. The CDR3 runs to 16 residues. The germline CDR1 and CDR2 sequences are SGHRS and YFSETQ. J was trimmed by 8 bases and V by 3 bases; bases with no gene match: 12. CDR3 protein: CASSSRGQRQAGELFF. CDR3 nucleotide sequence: TGCGCCAGCAGCTCCAGGGGGCAGAGGCAGGCGGGGGAGCTGTTTTTT.

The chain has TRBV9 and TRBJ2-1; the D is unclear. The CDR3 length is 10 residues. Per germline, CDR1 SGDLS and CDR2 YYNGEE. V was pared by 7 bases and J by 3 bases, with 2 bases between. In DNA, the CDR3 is TGTGCCAGCTTCTACAATGAGCAGTTCTTC. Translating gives CASFYNEQFF.

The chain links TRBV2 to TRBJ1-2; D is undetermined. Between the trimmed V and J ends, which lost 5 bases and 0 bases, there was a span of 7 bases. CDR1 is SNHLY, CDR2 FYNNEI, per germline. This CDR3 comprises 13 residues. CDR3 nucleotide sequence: TGTGCCAGCAGTAGGAGCCCTAACTATGGCTACACCTTC. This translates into CASSRSPNYGYTF.

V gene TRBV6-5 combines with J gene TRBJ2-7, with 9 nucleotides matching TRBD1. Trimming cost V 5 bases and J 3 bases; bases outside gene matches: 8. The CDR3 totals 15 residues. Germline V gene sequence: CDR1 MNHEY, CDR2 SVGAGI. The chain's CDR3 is CASSQQGAAGYEQYF. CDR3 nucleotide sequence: TGTGCCAGCAGTCAACAGGGGGCAGCTGGCTACGAGCAGTACTTC.